These T cell receptor beta chains were read from a single sample in a study of blood T cell repertoires in COVID-19. Measured with immunoSEQ multiplex PCR; TCRdb has only the in-frame clones, and not every one. The sample lists 350,000 to 450,000 clones; about 88% were seen once. Sequenced sample: PBMCs or T cells enriched from blood (not recorded which). Receptors originate from a young woman who had been exposed to COVID-19. CDR3s include the opening cysteine and the closing phenylalanine or tryptophan. The D gene is left open where the match is weak. Size is omitted from some rows. Given values are once, few, many or a class for expanded clones.

TRBD1,TRBV6-5,TRBJ1-1,few,CASSYLQDRGLTSAFF
NA,TRBV5-1,TRBJ2-7,NA,CASSSSPSSYEQYF
NA,TRBV6-5,TRBJ2-3,NA,CASSYRSPGTDTQYF
TRBD1,TRBV28,TRBJ1-5,NA,CASSPGGTGGGNQPQHF
TRBD2,TRBV9,TRBJ2-3,NA,CASSVDVAGGLMDTQYF
NA,TRBV7-9,TRBJ1-4,NA,CASSLGSGSNEKLFF
NA,TRBV5-1,TRBJ2-2,NA,CASSLDLSTGELFF
TRBD1,TRBV7-9,TRBJ1-1,NA,CASNPQTGVNTEAFF
TRBD2,TRBV7-8,TRBJ2-1,once,CASSGRGLAGSYNEQFF
NA,TRBV27,TRBJ1-5,NA,CASRAYSNQPQHF
NA,TRBV28,TRBJ1-6,NA,CASSPRGGVLGSPLHF
NA,TRBV12-3/TRBV12-4,TRBJ1-5,few,CASSLAGQPQHF
TRBD2,TRBV7-3,TRBJ2-1,NA,CASSLNGLDTNEQFF
NA,TRBV10-3,TRBJ1-2,NA,CAISETGNYGYTF
TRBD1,TRBV13,TRBJ1-4,NA,CASSPTGQGDEKLFF
TRBD2,TRBV11-2,TRBJ2-1,NA,CASSASGGSYNEQFF
NA,TRBV11-3,TRBJ1-5,NA,CASSLSEEDQPQHF
TRBD1,TRBV5-1,TRBJ1-5,NA,CASSIQGAGQPQHF
TRBD1,TRBV7-2,TRBJ1-4,NA,CASSPGQGAGEKLFF
TRBD2,TRBV5-1,TRBJ2-7,NA,CASSFWGTTYEQYF
TRBD1,TRBV5-1,TRBJ1-1,NA,CASSRDRPNTEAFF
TRBD1,TRBV7-9,TRBJ2-1,NA,CASQDRESEQFF
TRBD1,TRBV28,TRBJ2-7,once,CASSLGGRTGDFDEQYF
NA,TRBV30,TRBJ2-1,NA,CALADSSYNEQFF
TRBD2,TRBV28,TRBJ2-7,NA,CASRLTSGSIYEQYF
NA,TRBV2,TRBJ2-3,NA,CASSEAEGDTQYF
TRBD1,TRBV28,TRBJ1-1,NA,CASSSHPGQGNTEAFF
NA,TRBV3-1/TRBV3-2,TRBJ1-5,NA,CASSPRETNQPQHF
TRBD2,TRBV4-1,TRBJ2-1,once,CASSRGLAGRNEQFF
TRBD1,TRBV5-1,TRBJ2-1,NA,CASSPDRGPYNEQFF
NA,TRBV14,TRBJ2-3,NA,CASSQLLGGGTDTQYF
TRBD1,TRBV6-1,TRBJ1-4,once,CASSDKGALEKLFF
NA,TRBV27,TRBJ1-5,NA,CASSPQGQPQHF
NA,TRBV10-3,TRBJ2-3,NA,CAISEGGYITDTQYF
TRBD1,TRBV7-9,TRBJ1-1,NA,CASSLGTGSGRTEAFF
TRBD1,TRBV5-8,TRBJ1-3,once,CASSFRDRGPTGNTIYF
NA,TRBV4-3,TRBJ1-2,NA,CASSQDRDIGYTF
NA,TRBV4-1,TRBJ2-1,NA,CASSQDPSGSSYNEQFF
NA,TRBV4-3,TRBJ2-7,NA,CASSRDIGYEQYF
TRBD1,TRBV4-3,TRBJ1-4,NA,CASSQSDRLNEKLFF
TRBD1,TRBV11-2,TRBJ1-4,once,CASSPRTGGGFNEKLFF
NA,TRBV5-4,TRBJ1-2,NA,CASSPGQKFNYGYTF
NA,TRBV15,TRBJ2-7,NA,CATSRDRTGSYEQYF
NA,TRBV24-1,TRBJ2-1,once,CATTRDNSYNEQFF
NA,TRBV6-4,TRBJ1-3,NA,CASSVRAGNTIYF
TRBD1,TRBV7-2,TRBJ1-2,NA,CASSSASGQGGGRGYGYTF
NA,TRBV11-2,TRBJ1-1,NA,CASSALVMGWAGTEAFF